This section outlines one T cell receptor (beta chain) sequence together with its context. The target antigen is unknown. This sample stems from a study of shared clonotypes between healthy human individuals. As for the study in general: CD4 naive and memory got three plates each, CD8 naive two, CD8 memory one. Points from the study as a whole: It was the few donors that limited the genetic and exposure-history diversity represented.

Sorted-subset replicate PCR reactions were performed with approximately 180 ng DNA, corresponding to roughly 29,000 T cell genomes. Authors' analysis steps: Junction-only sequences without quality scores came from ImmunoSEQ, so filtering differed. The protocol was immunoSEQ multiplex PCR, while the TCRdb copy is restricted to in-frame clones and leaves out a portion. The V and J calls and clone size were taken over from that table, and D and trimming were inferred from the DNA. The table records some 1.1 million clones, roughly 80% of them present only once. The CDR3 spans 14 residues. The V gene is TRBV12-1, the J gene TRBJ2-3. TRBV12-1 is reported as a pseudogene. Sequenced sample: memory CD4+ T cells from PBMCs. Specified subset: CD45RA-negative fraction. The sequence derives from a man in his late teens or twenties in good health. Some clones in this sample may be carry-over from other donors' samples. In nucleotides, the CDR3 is TGTGCCAGCTCTCGCGACCCAGCCACAGATACGCAGTATTTT. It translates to CASSRDPATDTQYF.